This T cell receptor (beta chain) was sequenced for a study of T cell responses to AZD1222 COVID-19 vaccine. General study results and limits: Two AZD1222 administrations were followed by greater Spike-specific TCR breadth and depth. No day 14 peak samples; only post-peak repertoires were characterized. Epitopes outside B.1.351 and B.1.1.7 mutated regions reportedly drew nearly half of spike TCRs.

Only in-frame clones appear in the TCRdb table, and some are missing; sequencing was by immunoSEQ multiplex PCR. The data hold 95,000 or so clones, with under 90% observed a single time. Trimming pared 5 bases from V and 0 bases from J, leaving 11 bases between. This CDR3 spans 15 amino acids. From germline, CDR1 is LGHDT and CDR2 YNNKEL (reference sequence). A word on this clone: Its antigen remains unidentified.

The receptor was derived from an adult in good health. The sequences come from peripheral blood, collected on day 0 of MenACWY control vaccination. The chain uses TRBV3-1 (or the pseudogene TRBV3-2) and TRBJ1-3; TRBD1 is a possible D gene (5 bases). CDR3 residues: CASSSRGASGNTIYF. CDR3 DNA: TGTGCCAGCAGCAGCCGAGGGGCCTCTGGAAACACCATATATTTT.